This T cell receptor (beta chain) was recorded in a study of patients and donors after allogeneic stem cell transplantation. There are a few counts of this clonotype. CDR3 length: 12 amino acids. The J segment lost 13 bases and the V segment lost 0 bases, leaving 8 bases of the junction unmatched. Germline-derived CDR1 and CDR2 are DFQATT and SNEGSKA (reference sequence). Each CDR3 protein gets one entry after TCRdb re-called the RT-PCR reads with MiXCR. Found here are approximately 200,000 distinct CDR3 sequences, less than 50% of them singletons; the top ten hold 11%. This TCR was recovered from a human donor who was either an allogeneic HSCT recipient or a stem cell or donor lymphocyte infusion donor (not recorded which). It is not recorded whose cells these are; they may come from a transplant donor. Sequences were obtained from blood, either unsorted or a sorted T cell fraction (not recorded which). V and J are TRBV20-1 and TRBJ1-2, with TRBD1 matching 7 bases. CDR3 coding DNA: TGCAGTGCTAGAGATCTGTGGCAGGGGGTCACCTTC. Translation: CSARDLWQGVTF.